This TCR beta chain was documented in a study of control samples from healthy donors and cancer patients. Trimming left V 10 bases short and J 7 bases short, with 13 bases between. The CDR3 has 11 amino acids. Germline V CDR1 and CDR2: MNHEY, SVGAGI. Clones were sequenced by immunoSEQ multiplex PCR, and TCRdb holds only the in-frame ones, with some missing. Of 390,000 or so clones in the sample, around 90% are singletons; the top ten hold 5% to 8%. Sequenced sample: PBMCs. The sequence derives from a man aged 35-49 years with head and neck cancer. The chain joins TRBV6-5 to TRBJ1-1; D is undetermined. The chain's CDR3 is CATLTPLEAFF. The CDR3, as DNA: TGTGCCACCTTGACACCTCTTGAAGCTTTCTTT.